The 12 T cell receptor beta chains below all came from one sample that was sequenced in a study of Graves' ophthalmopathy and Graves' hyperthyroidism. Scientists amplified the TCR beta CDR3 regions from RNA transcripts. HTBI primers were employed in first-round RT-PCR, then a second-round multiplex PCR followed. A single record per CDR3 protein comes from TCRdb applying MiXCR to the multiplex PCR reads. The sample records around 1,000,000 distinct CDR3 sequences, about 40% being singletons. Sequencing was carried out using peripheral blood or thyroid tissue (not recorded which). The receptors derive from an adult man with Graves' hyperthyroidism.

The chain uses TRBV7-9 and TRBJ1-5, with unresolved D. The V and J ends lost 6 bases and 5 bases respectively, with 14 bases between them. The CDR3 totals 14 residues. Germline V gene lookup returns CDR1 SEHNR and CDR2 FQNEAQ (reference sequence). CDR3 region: CASSYSTEYQPQHF. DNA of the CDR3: TGTGCCAGCAGTTACTCCACGGAGTATCAGCCCCAGCATTTT.

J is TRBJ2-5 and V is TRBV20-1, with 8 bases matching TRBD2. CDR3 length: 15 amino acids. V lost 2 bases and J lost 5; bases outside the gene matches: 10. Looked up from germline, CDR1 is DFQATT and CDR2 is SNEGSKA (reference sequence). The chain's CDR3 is CSARFGSGSWETQYF. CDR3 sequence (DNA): TGCAGTGCTAGATTCGGCAGCGGGAGCTGGGAGACCCAGTACTTC.

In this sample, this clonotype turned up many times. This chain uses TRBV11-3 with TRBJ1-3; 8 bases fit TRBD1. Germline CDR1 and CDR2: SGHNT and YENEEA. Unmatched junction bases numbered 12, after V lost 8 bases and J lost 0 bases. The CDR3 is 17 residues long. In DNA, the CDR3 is TGTGCCAGCGGAGACAGGGGAACTACATTCTCTGGAAACACCATATATTTT. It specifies CASGDRGTTFSGNTIYF.

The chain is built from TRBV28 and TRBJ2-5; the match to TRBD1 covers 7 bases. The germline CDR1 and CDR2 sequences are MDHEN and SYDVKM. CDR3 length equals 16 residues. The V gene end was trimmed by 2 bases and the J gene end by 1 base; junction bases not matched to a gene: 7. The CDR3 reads CASSLDRVRAQETQYF. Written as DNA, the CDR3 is TGTGCCAGCAGTTTAGACAGGGTCAGGGCCCAAGAGACCCAGTACTTC.

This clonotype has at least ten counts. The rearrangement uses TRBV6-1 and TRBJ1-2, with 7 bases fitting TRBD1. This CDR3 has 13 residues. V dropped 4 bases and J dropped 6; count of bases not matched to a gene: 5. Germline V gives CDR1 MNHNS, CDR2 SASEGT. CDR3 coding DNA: TGTGCCAGCAGTGTCACAGGGGCCGATGGCTACACCTTC. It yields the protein CASSVTGADGYTF.

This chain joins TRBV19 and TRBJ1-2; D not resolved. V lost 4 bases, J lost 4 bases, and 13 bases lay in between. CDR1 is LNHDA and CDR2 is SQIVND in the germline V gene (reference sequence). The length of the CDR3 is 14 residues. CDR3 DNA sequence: TGTGCCAGTAGTAAGATTGGGGTTGCCTATGGCTACACCTTC. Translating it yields CASSKIGVAYGYTF.

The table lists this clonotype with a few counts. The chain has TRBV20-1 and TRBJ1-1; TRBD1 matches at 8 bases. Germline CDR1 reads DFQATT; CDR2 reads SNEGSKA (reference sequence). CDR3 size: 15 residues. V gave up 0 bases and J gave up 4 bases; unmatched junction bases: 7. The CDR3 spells CSARDLRQGATEAFF. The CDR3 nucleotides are TGCAGTGCTAGAGATCTGCGTCAGGGGGCCACTGAAGCTTTCTTT.

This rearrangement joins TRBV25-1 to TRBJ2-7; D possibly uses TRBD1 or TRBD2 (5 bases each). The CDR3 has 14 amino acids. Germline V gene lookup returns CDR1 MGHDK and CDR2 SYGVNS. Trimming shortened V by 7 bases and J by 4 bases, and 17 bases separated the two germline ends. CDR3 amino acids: CASTDPGQIYEQYF. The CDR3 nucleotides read TGTGCCAGCACTGACCCGGGGCAGATTTACGAGCAGTACTTC.

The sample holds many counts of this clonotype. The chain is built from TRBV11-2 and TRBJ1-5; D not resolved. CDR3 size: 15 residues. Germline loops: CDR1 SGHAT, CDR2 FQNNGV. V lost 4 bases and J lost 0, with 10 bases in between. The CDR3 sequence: CASSSDGDSNQPQHF. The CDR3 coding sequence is TGTGCCAGCAGCTCCGACGGTGATAGCAATCAGCCCCAGCATTTT.

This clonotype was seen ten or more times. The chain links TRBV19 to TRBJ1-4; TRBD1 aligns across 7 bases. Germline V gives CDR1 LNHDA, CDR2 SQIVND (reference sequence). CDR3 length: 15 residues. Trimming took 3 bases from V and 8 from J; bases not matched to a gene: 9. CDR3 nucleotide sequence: TGTGCCAGTAGTATCGTAGGGGGCGACGGGGAAAAACTGTTTTTT. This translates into CASSIVGGDGEKLFF.

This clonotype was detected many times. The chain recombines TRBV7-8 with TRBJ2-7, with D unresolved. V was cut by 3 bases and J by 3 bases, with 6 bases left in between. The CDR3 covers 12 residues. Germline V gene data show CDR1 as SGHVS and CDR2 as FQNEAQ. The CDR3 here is CASSFAGYEQYF. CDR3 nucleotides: TGTGCCAGCAGCTTCGCAGGCTACGAGCAGTACTTC.

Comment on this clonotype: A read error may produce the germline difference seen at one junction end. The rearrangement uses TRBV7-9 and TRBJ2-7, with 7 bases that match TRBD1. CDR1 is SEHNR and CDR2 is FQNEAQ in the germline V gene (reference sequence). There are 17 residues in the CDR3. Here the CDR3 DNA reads TGCGCCAGCAGCCAAGCAGGGGACAGACAGCCTCCCCTCGAGCAGTACTTC. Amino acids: CASSQAGDRQPPLEQYF.